These 19 T cell receptor beta chains share one sample of origin, sequenced in a study of human versus mouse CDR3 diversity and MHC coevolution. The assay was immunoSEQ multiplex PCR, and TCRdb's table has in-frame clones only and misses some. The sample gives about 83,000 clones, 85% to 95% of which show up once; roughly 0.16% is in the top ten. Sequenced sample: naive CD4+ T cells from blood. Subset here: CD45RO-negative CD62L-positive naive CD4 T cells. All receptors come from a person between 30 and 69 years old in good health.

This clone was seen once. This rearrangement joins TRBV25-1 to TRBJ2-7; TRBD1 matches at 7 bases. Germline V gene lookup returns CDR1 MGHDK and CDR2 SYGVNS. This CDR3 is built from 12 residues. With 6 bases clipped from V and 3 bases from J, the junction kept 2 bases outside the gene matches. CDR3 sequence: CASSGDSYEQYF. CDR3 bases: TGTGCCAGCAGCGGGGACAGCTACGAGCAGTACTTC.

This chain uses TRBV13 with TRBJ2-4; D might be TRBD2 (5 bases). Germline-derived CDR1 and CDR2 are PRHDT and FYEKMQ (reference sequence). The CDR3 has 12 amino acids. V dropped 3 bases and J dropped 5 bases, with 5 bases sitting between them. The CDR3 loop is CASSLRENIQYF. The CDR3 coding sequence is TGTGCCAGCAGCTTGAGGGAAAACATTCAGTACTTC.

This chain uses TRBV18 with TRBJ2-2; TRBD2 matches at 8 bases. In germline, CDR1 is KGHSH, CDR2 LQKENI. V shed 6 bases and J 1 base; nucleotides not matched to a gene: 7. The CDR3 spans 16 residues. CDR3 in DNA: TGTGCCAGCTCCCCCCAGGCGGGGGGGAACACCGGGGAGCTGTTTTTT. Amino acid sequence: CASSPQAGGNTGELFF.

The genes are TRBV6-1 and TRBJ2-7; a weak D match, TRBD2 (5 bases). Germline CDR1 reads MNHNS; CDR2 reads SASEGT. Trimming stripped 3 bases from V and 7 bases from J, with 16 bases between. There are 14 residues in the CDR3. DNA for the CDR3: TGTGCCAGCAGTGAGGTATCGGGGTCTGTTGAGCAGTACTTC. This translates into CASSEVSGSVEQYF.

The CDR3 spells CASSQPTTGGVNYGYTF. The CDR3 DNA reads as TGCGCCAGCAGCCAACCTACGACAGGGGGTGTTAACTATGGCTACACCTTC. The chain has TRBV4-1 and TRBJ1-2; TRBD1 matches 9 bases. Unmatched junction bases numbered 8, after V lost 2 bases and J lost 1 base. This CDR3 is built from 17 residues. Germline assignment: CDR1 MGHRA and CDR2 YSYEKL.

This chain joins TRBV4-1 and TRBJ2-4; 9 bases are a match to TRBD1. The junction had 10 bases not matched to a gene; V was cut back by 2 bases and J by 8 bases. The CDR3 is made up of 16 amino acids. Germline CDR1 reads MGHRA; CDR2 reads YSYEKL. CDR3 sequence reads: CASSQLPGQGVDIQYF. For the CDR3, the DNA is TGCGCCAGCAGCCAACTCCCGGGACAGGGTGTAGACATTCAGTACTTC.

This chain uses TRBV14 with TRBJ1-1, with 10 bases fitting TRBD1. V lost 0 bases to trimming and J lost 1 base; unmatched junction nucleotides: 5. The germline V gene encodes CDR1 SGHDN and CDR2 FVKESK. This CDR3 has 17 residues. The CDR3 region has the DNA TGTGCCAGCAGCCAAGACGGGACAGGGGCCCCGAACACTGAAGCTTTCTTT. Its translation: CASSQDGTGAPNTEAFF.

This chain uses TRBV5-1 with TRBJ2-5, with 8 bases identical to TRBD1. With 5 bases clipped from V and 2 bases from J, the junction kept 8 bases outside the gene matches. The CDR3 contains 15 residues. Germline values: CDR1 SGHRS, CDR2 YFSETQ. CDR3 sequence reads: CASSLQGEVQETQYF. DNA for the CDR3: TGCGCCAGCAGTTTACAGGGGGAAGTTCAAGAGACCCAGTACTTC.

The chain uses TRBV6-4 and TRBJ2-4; perhaps TRBD1 as D (6 bases). The CDR3 runs to 20 residues. Germline lookup yields CDR1 MRHNA and CDR2 SNTAGT. Between the trimmed V and J ends, which lost 3 bases and 4 bases, there was a span of 28 bases. DNA for the CDR3: TGTGCCAGCAGTGATGACTCGAAGCAACCCAGGGGCGACATTAAAAACATTCAGTACTTC. Protein product: CASSDDSKQPRGDIKNIQYF.

The chain recombines TRBV18 with TRBJ2-2, with TRBD2 matching over 13 bases. The junction had 7 bases not matched to a gene; V was cut back by 2 bases and J by 1 base. Germline values: CDR1 KGHSH, CDR2 LQKENI. This CDR3 is built from 19 residues. The CDR3 is CASSPTTSGRPGNTGELFF. The CDR3, as DNA: TGTGCCAGCTCACCAACGACTAGCGGGAGGCCGGGGAACACCGGGGAGCTGTTTTTT. Complete variable domain (other parts from reference TRBV18 and TRBJ2-2): NAGVMQNPRHLVRRRGQEARLRCSPMKGHSHVYWYRQLPEEGLKFMVYLQKENIIDESGMPKERFSAEFPKEGPSILRIQQVVRGDSAAYFCASSPTTSGRPGNTGELFFGEGSRLTVL.

J is TRBJ1-1 and V is TRBV6-5; D is unresolved. CDR1 is MNHEY, CDR2 SVGAGI, per germline. CDR3 length equals 14 residues. With 0 bases removed from V and 4 bases from J, the gap between germline ends came to 9 bases. The CDR3 region has the DNA TGTGCCAGCAGTTACTCGAGGTCGGGCACTGAAGCTTTCTTT. This sequence encodes CASSYSRSGTEAFF.

The chain links TRBV19 to TRBJ2-2; D ambiguous. The CDR3 runs 14 residues. Per the germline V gene, CDR1 is LNHDA and CDR2 is SQIVND (reference sequence). The V and J ends lost 3 bases and 1 base respectively, with 6 bases between them. This chain's CDR3 is CASSIEQNTGELFF. The DNA for the CDR3 is TGTGCCAGTAGTATCGAACAGAACACCGGGGAGCTGTTTTTT.

This chain joins TRBV7-8 and TRBJ1-5; D is undetermined. CDR3 size: 14 residues. V was pared by 2 bases and J by 0 bases, with 5 bases between. Germline CDR1 is SGHVS and CDR2 is FQNEAQ. CDR3 sequence: CASSLQLSNQPQHF. Here the CDR3 DNA reads TGTGCCAGCAGCTTACAACTTAGCAATCAGCCCCAGCATTTT.

The chain uses TRBV5-1 and TRBJ2-1; 11 bases agree with TRBD2. The CDR3 length is 15 residues. Trimming removed 4 bases from V and 3 bases from J; junction bases left unmatched: 3. CDR1 is SGHRS and CDR2 is YFSETQ in the germline V gene. The CDR3 bases are TGCGCCAGCAGCCAGGGACTAGCGGACTACAATGAGCAGTTCTTC. Amino acid sequence: CASSQGLADYNEQFF.

V and J are TRBV7-9 and TRBJ1-2; no clear D. V was clipped by 5 bases and J by 3 bases, with 10 bases between them. The length of the CDR3 is 13 residues. Germline-derived CDR1 and CDR2 are SEHNR and FQNEAQ (reference sequence). The CDR3 region has the DNA TGTGCCAGCAGCAACGGTTATGACTATGGCTACACCTTC. Protein product: CASSNGYDYGYTF.

The V gene is TRBV27, the J gene TRBJ1-4, with D perhaps TRBD1 (6 bases). This CDR3 has 14 residues. Trimming left V 7 bases short and J 2 bases short, with 11 bases between. CDR1 is MNHEY, CDR2 SMNVEV, per germline (reference sequence). The CDR3: CASKKGGTNEKLFF. In DNA form, the CDR3 reads TGTGCCAGCAAAAAGGGGGGGACTAATGAAAAACTGTTTTTT.

The chain has TRBV7-2 and TRBJ2-3, with D hard to call. Germline V CDR1 and CDR2: SGHTA, FQGNSA. This CDR3 spans 14 amino acids. V was cut by 1 base and J by 2 bases, with 7 bases left in between. The CDR3 DNA is TGTGCCAGCAGCTTAGGGCCAGTCACAGATACGCAGTATTTT. It translates to CASSLGPVTDTQYF.

J is TRBJ2-3 and V is TRBV6-6, with TRBD2 as a possible D gene (5 bases). CDR3 size: 15 residues. Germline CDR1 reads MNHNY; CDR2 reads SVGAGI (reference sequence). Trimming took off 0 bases at V and 2 bases at J, with 9 bases between the two ends. CDR3 loop: CASSYSGRDTDTQYF. The CDR3, as DNA: TGTGCCAGCAGTTACTCGGGGAGAGACACAGATACGCAGTATTTT.

The chain carries TRBV19 and TRBJ2-1, with 10 bases lining up with TRBD1. CDR3 length: 14 amino acids. Germline loops: CDR1 LNHDA, CDR2 SQIVND (reference sequence). The trim removed 5 bases at V and 9 bases at J, leaving 7 bases unmatched. The DNA for the CDR3 is TGTGCCAGTAGTGGCCGGGACAGGGGCCCTGAGCAGTTCTTC. Residues: CASSGRDRGPEQFF.